Listed below are T cell receptor beta chains from one sample, sequenced in a study of siplizumab effects on memory and regulatory T cells. The table came from immunoSEQ multiplex PCR; TCRdb's copy has only in-frame clones and leaves some out. This table has roughly 40,000 clones, about 89% appearing once. Input material: naive CD4+ T cells sorted from blood. The receptors were gathered from a human donor in good health. CDR3s include the opening cysteine and the closing phenylalanine or tryptophan. Fields, in order: clone size, D gene, V gene, J gene, CDR3 DNA, CDR3 protein. A D gene is named only where the DNA matches it firmly. Rows may omit the clone size; those that give it use once, few, many or a size class.

clone size: NA; D gene: NA; V gene: TRBV5-1; J gene: TRBJ1-3; CDR3 DNA: TGCGCCAGCAGCTTGGGCTCAGGGATAAACACCATATATTTT; CDR3 protein: CASSLGSGINTIYF
clone size: NA; D gene: TRBD2; V gene: TRBV25-1; J gene: TRBJ2-7; CDR3 DNA: TGTGCCAGCAAGACTAGCGGGAAATACGAGCAGTACTTC; CDR3 protein: CASKTSGKYEQYF
clone size: NA; D gene: NA; V gene: TRBV11-2; J gene: TRBJ2-1; CDR3 DNA: TGTGCCAGCAGCTTAGATGAGGCGGGGCGGCGGTTCTTC; CDR3 protein: CASSLDEAGRRFF
clone size: NA; D gene: NA; V gene: TRBV5-5; J gene: TRBJ2-1; CDR3 DNA: TGTGCCAGCAGCTATAGGACAGACAATGAGCAGTTCTTC; CDR3 protein: CASSYRTDNEQFF
clone size: NA; D gene: NA; V gene: TRBV5-6; J gene: TRBJ2-1; CDR3 DNA: TGTGCCAGCAGCTTGGAGTACAATGAGCAGTTCTTC; CDR3 protein: CASSLEYNEQFF
clone size: few; D gene: NA; V gene: TRBV6-1; J gene: TRBJ1-1; CDR3 DNA: TGTGCCAGCAGCCCGGGTTTCTCTGAAGCTTTCTTT; CDR3 protein: CASSPGFSEAFF
clone size: NA; D gene: NA; V gene: TRBV27; J gene: TRBJ1-6; CDR3 DNA: TGTGCCACCAAGGACGCGATTTCACCCCTCCACTTT; CDR3 protein: CATKDAISPLHF
clone size: NA; D gene: NA; V gene: TRBV10-1; J gene: TRBJ1-2; CDR3 DNA: TGCGCCAGCAGCCCCGTTACCCAAGCCGGGAATTCCTTCTTTACTTATGGCTACACCTTC; CDR3 protein: CASSPVTQAGNSFFTYGYTF
clone size: once; D gene: TRBD1; V gene: TRBV5-1; J gene: TRBJ1-1; CDR3 DNA: TGCGCCAGCAGCGTCGGGACAGGGGGTTACACTGAAGCTTTCTTT; CDR3 protein: CASSVGTGGYTEAFF
clone size: NA; D gene: NA; V gene: TRBV5-1; J gene: TRBJ2-7; CDR3 DNA: TGCGCCAGCAGCTTGCCATCCTACGAGCAGTACTTC; CDR3 protein: CASSLPSYEQYF
clone size: NA; D gene: TRBD1; V gene: TRBV14; J gene: TRBJ2-5; CDR3 DNA: TGTGCCAGCAGCCAAGACCAGGGGGTGACCCAGTACTTC; CDR3 protein: CASSQDQGVTQYF
clone size: NA; D gene: NA; V gene: TRBV10-3; J gene: TRBJ1-2; CDR3 DNA: TGTGCCATCAGAACTTTTAAGTACTATGGCTACACCTTC; CDR3 protein: CAIRTFKYYGYTF
clone size: NA; D gene: NA; V gene: TRBV5-1; J gene: TRBJ1-2; CDR3 DNA: TGCGCCAGCAGCTTGGAGGCCCTGACGAGCTATGGCTACACCTTC; CDR3 protein: CASSLEALTSYGYTF
clone size: NA; D gene: TRBD1; V gene: TRBV18; J gene: TRBJ1-6; CDR3 DNA: TGTGCCAGCTCACGGGGACAGGGGAACAATTCACCCCTCCACTTT; CDR3 protein: CASSRGQGNNSPLHF
clone size: NA; D gene: TRBD1; V gene: TRBV7-9; J gene: TRBJ2-7; CDR3 DNA: TGTGCCAGCAGCTTAGCGTGGGACAGGGGCTACGAGCAGTACTTC; CDR3 protein: CASSLAWDRGYEQYF
clone size: NA; D gene: NA; V gene: TRBV18; J gene: TRBJ1-1; CDR3 DNA: TGTGCCAGCTCACCGCGACAGGAAAACACTGAAGCTTTCTTT; CDR3 protein: CASSPRQENTEAFF
clone size: NA; D gene: TRBD1; V gene: TRBV6-5; J gene: TRBJ1-2; CDR3 DNA: TGTGCCAGCATTTCACAGGGGGCCGTCGGATATGGCTACACCTTC; CDR3 protein: CASISQGAVGYGYTF
clone size: NA; D gene: NA; V gene: TRBV18; J gene: TRBJ1-1; CDR3 DNA: TGTGCCAGCTCACAATCCCAGGGGAACACTGAAGCTTTCTTT; CDR3 protein: CASSQSQGNTEAFF
clone size: few; D gene: TRBD1; V gene: TRBV5-4; J gene: TRBJ1-1; CDR3 DNA: TGTGCCAGCAGTGGCAGGGACAGGGCAGACACTGAAGCTTTCTTT; CDR3 protein: CASSGRDRADTEAFF
clone size: NA; D gene: TRBD1; V gene: TRBV4-1; J gene: TRBJ1-5; CDR3 DNA: TGCGCCAGCAGCCAACCACCGCAGGGGGATAGCAATCAGCCCCAGCATTTT; CDR3 protein: CASSQPPQGDSNQPQHF
clone size: NA; D gene: NA; V gene: TRBV18; J gene: TRBJ2-3; CDR3 DNA: TGTGCCAGCTCACCCCCCGCCCCCACAGATACGCAGTATTTT; CDR3 protein: CASSPPAPTDTQYF
clone size: NA; D gene: NA; V gene: TRBV5-1; J gene: TRBJ1-1; CDR3 DNA: TGCGCCAGCAGCCGGGACCCAAACACTGAAGCTTTCTTT; CDR3 protein: CASSRDPNTEAFF
clone size: NA; D gene: TRBD1; V gene: TRBV5-6; J gene: TRBJ1-2; CDR3 DNA: TGTGCCAGCAGCTTGGACAGGGGACGAAGTGGCTACACCTTC; CDR3 protein: CASSLDRGRSGYTF
clone size: NA; D gene: NA; V gene: TRBV9; J gene: TRBJ1-3; CDR3 DNA: TGTGCCAGCAGCGTACTTCCAGGGGATAGAAACACCATATATTTT; CDR3 protein: CASSVLPGDRNTIYF
clone size: NA; D gene: TRBD1; V gene: TRBV11-2; J gene: TRBJ2-5; CDR3 DNA: TGTGCCAGCAGCTCGACAGGGGAAGAGCAGTACTTC; CDR3 protein: CASSSTGEEQYF
clone size: NA; D gene: NA; V gene: TRBV10-1; J gene: TRBJ2-3; CDR3 DNA: TGCGCCAGCAGTGCTCGGGAGTCAAGCACAGATACGCAGTATTTT; CDR3 protein: CASSARESSTDTQYF
clone size: NA; D gene: TRBD2; V gene: TRBV7-2; J gene: TRBJ2-7; CDR3 DNA: TGTGCCAGCAGCTTAATTAGCGGGGCGTACGAGCAGTACTTC; CDR3 protein: CASSLISGAYEQYF
clone size: NA; D gene: NA; V gene: TRBV5-1; J gene: TRBJ2-2; CDR3 DNA: TGCGCCAGCAGCTTGGAAGCCGGGGAGCTGTTTTTT; CDR3 protein: CASSLEAGELFF
clone size: once; D gene: TRBD1; V gene: TRBV10-1; J gene: TRBJ2-3; CDR3 DNA: TGCGCCAGCAGCCGGGACAGGGGGCTAGATACGCAGTATTTT; CDR3 protein: CASSRDRGLDTQYF
clone size: NA; D gene: TRBD2; V gene: TRBV6-5; J gene: TRBJ2-7; CDR3 DNA: TGTGCCAGCAGTACACTAGCGGCGAATGAATACGAGCAGTACTTC; CDR3 protein: CASSTLAANEYEQYF
clone size: NA; D gene: NA; V gene: TRBV7-9; J gene: TRBJ2-2; CDR3 DNA: TGTGCCGCCCAAACAGGGATCACCGGGGAGCTGTTTTTT; CDR3 protein: CAAQTGITGELFF
clone size: NA; D gene: NA; V gene: TRBV5-6; J gene: TRBJ1-4; CDR3 DNA: TGTGCCAGCAGCTTGTCAGGGGCGGAAAAACTGTTTTTT; CDR3 protein: CASSLSGAEKLFF
clone size: NA; D gene: NA; V gene: TRBV10-1; J gene: TRBJ1-1; CDR3 DNA: TGCGCCAGCAGTGCGGGCCTGAACACTGAAGCTTTCTTT; CDR3 protein: CASSAGLNTEAFF
clone size: few; D gene: TRBD1; V gene: TRBV5-5; J gene: TRBJ2-6; CDR3 DNA: TGTGCCAGCAATTTACAGGGGGCGAGCTCTGGGGCCAACGTCCTGACTTTC; CDR3 protein: CASNLQGASSGANVLTF
clone size: NA; D gene: NA; V gene: TRBV2; J gene: TRBJ2-7; CDR3 DNA: TGTGCCAGCAGTGAAGTTGTCTGTCGCTGCTCCTACGAGCAGTACTTC; CDR3 protein: CASSEVVCRCSYEQYF
clone size: NA; D gene: NA; V gene: TRBV7-9; J gene: TRBJ2-3; CDR3 DNA: TGTGCCAGCAGCTTAGAGGGGAGCACAGATACGCAGTATTTT; CDR3 protein: CASSLEGSTDTQYF
clone size: few; D gene: TRBD1; V gene: TRBV6-6; J gene: TRBJ2-7; CDR3 DNA: TGTGCCAGCACTCACGCCGGGACAGGGGTGTCCTACGAGCAGTACTTC; CDR3 protein: CASTHAGTGVSYEQYF
clone size: NA; D gene: NA; V gene: TRBV9; J gene: TRBJ1-2; CDR3 DNA: TGTGCCAGCAGCGTAGATGGGGGCCGGGGCTACACCTTC; CDR3 protein: CASSVDGGRGYTF
clone size: NA; D gene: TRBD2; V gene: TRBV4-1; J gene: TRBJ2-5; CDR3 DNA: TGCGCCAGCAGCCAAGCTTCGGGAGGGCCATGGGAGACCCAGTACTTC; CDR3 protein: CASSQASGGPWETQYF
clone size: NA; D gene: TRBD1; V gene: TRBV11-2; J gene: TRBJ2-5; CDR3 DNA: TGTGCCAGCAGCTTCAGGGGGTGGGAGACCCAGTACTTC; CDR3 protein: CASSFRGWETQYF
clone size: NA; D gene: NA; V gene: TRBV4-1; J gene: TRBJ2-3; CDR3 DNA: TGCGCCAGCAGCCAAGCTCGGACAGATACGCAGTATTTT; CDR3 protein: CASSQARTDTQYF
clone size: once; D gene: NA; V gene: TRBV5-1; J gene: TRBJ1-1; CDR3 DNA: TGCGCCAGCAGCCCAGTTATAGGGGAGGGTGAAGCTTTCTTT; CDR3 protein: CASSPVIGEGEAFF